The 27 T cell receptor beta chains below all came from one sample that was sequenced in a study of tumor-infiltrating lymphocytes in primary liver carcinoma. RNA was extracted from whole blood without cell sorting, alongside germline DNA. The input was 400 to 500 ng total RNA; TCR beta cDNA was made from it with a constant-region primer. Slightly modified ARM-PCR, run as three nested multiplex PCR rounds, produced the TCR beta libraries. TRBV1-TRBV30 forward primers and a C-beta reverse primer were used in the first two PCR rounds, which each ran for 9 to 10 cycles. A single record per CDR3 protein comes from TCRdb applying MiXCR to the multiplex PCR reads. Of 300,000 to 350,000 distinct CDR3 sequences detected, less than 75% appear once; the ten largest clones hold about 6.5%. Sequencing was performed on peripheral blood. The receptors stem from a middle-aged man with primary liver carcinoma and hepatitis B virus infection.

A note on this clonotype: The junction differs from germline at one of its ends, possibly a read error. The chain joins TRBV7-8 to TRBJ2-6; 9 positions match TRBD1. The CDR3 runs 18 residues. CDR1 is SGHVS, CDR2 FQNEAQ, per germline. CDR3 bases: TGTGCCAGCAGCTTATTTCGGGACAGGGTCTCTGGGGCCATCGTCCTGACTTTC. Translated: CASSLFRDRVSGAIVLTF.

Note on this clonotype: This may stem from a read error, because a much larger clone lies one nucleotide away. The chain recombines TRBV6-6 with TRBJ1-6, with a tentative D call TRBD1 (6 bases). The CDR3 runs 14 residues. V lost 3 bases to trimming and J lost 6 bases, with 9 bases between them. The germline V gene encodes CDR1 MNHNY and CDR2 SVGAGI (reference sequence). DNA for the CDR3: TGTGCCAGCAGTTATGACAGGCGTAATTCACCCCTCCACTTT. Translating gives CASSYDRRNSPLHF.

With regard to this clonotype: At one boundary the junction diverges from the germline segment, which might be a read error. This chain joins TRBV5-1 and TRBJ2-7; D gene ambiguous. CDR3 length: 14 amino acids. From germline, CDR1 is SGHRS and CDR2 YFSETQ. The CDR3 DNA is TGCACCAGCAGCAGCCAGGCCCACTCCTACGAACAGTACTTC. Translation: CTSSSQAHSYEQYF.

A remark on this clonotype: A much larger clone lies a single base off, so this may be a read error. J is TRBJ2-7 and V is TRBV4-1, with 9 bases matching TRBD1. CDR1 is MGHRA and CDR2 is YSYEKL in the germline V gene. The CDR3 runs 15 residues. In DNA, the CDR3 is TGCGCCAGCGGCCAGGAATACAGGGGGCGGTACGAGCAGTACTTC. This encodes CASGQEYRGRYEQYF.

As concerns this clonotype: It is likely a read error, because the conserved phenylalanine at the end of the CDR3 is missing. J is TRBJ1-2 and V is TRBV11-2, with a possible D match to TRBD1 (6 bases). Germline values: CDR1 SGHAT, CDR2 FQNNGV. The CDR3 extends over 16 amino acids. The CDR3 bases are TGTGTCAGCAGCCGAGCACTGGGGGCGAGTAACTATGGCTACACCTTA. Its translation is CVSSRALGASNYGYTL.

The chain couples TRBV11-1 to TRBJ2-7; 16 bases are a match to TRBD2. The CDR3 consists of 16 residues. The trim removed 8 bases at V and 6 bases at J, leaving 10 bases unmatched. Germline V gene sequence: CDR1 SGHAT, CDR2 FQDESV (reference sequence). Here the CDR3 reads CASGPGTSGRASEQYF. CDR3 nucleotides: TGTGCCAGCGGCCCCGGGACTAGCGGGAGGGCGTCCGAGCAGTACTTC.

This sequence joins TRBV30 and TRBJ1-3, with D unclear. The CDR3 is 13 amino acids. The germline V gene has CDR1 GTSNPN and CDR2 SVGIG (reference sequence). Trimming removed 7 bases from V and 8 bases from J, with 18 bases in between. The CDR3 sequence is CAFGMGREDTIYF. The CDR3 nucleotides are TGTGCCTTCGGGATGGGTCGGGAGGACACCATATATTTT.

This clonotype was picked up many times. The chain joins TRBV5-4 to TRBJ2-5; D gene unclear. The CDR3 consists of 14 residues. With 0 bases removed from V and 1 base from J, the gap between germline ends came to 7 bases. CDR1 is SGHNT, CDR2 YYREEE, per germline (reference sequence). CDR3 loop: CASSLAGFQETQYF. For the CDR3, the DNA is TGTGCCAGCAGCTTGGCTGGTTTCCAAGAGACCCAGTACTTC.

The sample holds a few counts of this clonotype. This chain connects TRBV30 to TRBJ2-7; D gene unclear. Trimming pared 4 bases from V and 2 bases from J, leaving 15 bases between. Germline loops: CDR1 GTSNPN, CDR2 SVGIG (reference sequence). The CDR3 has 14 amino acids. CDR3 nucleotides: TGTGCCTGGACGATAACAGCCAGGCCCTACGAGCAGTACTTC. Encoded protein: CAWTITARPYEQYF. Looking up the rest from reference TRBV30 and TRBJ2-7 gives the full variable domain: SQTIHQWPATLVQPVGSPLSLECTVEGTSNPNLYWYRQAAGRGLQLLFYSVGIGQISSEVPQNLSASRPQDRQFILSSKKLLLSDSGFYLCAWTITARPYEQYFGPGTRLTVT.

This clonotype was counted at least ten times. J is TRBJ2-2 and V is TRBV29-1; the match to TRBD1 covers 11 bases. CDR1 is SQVTM, CDR2 ANQGSEA, per germline. V lost 6 bases and J lost 6; bases outside the gene matches: 6. The CDR3 has 14 amino acids. The CDR3 DNA follows: TGCAGCGTCCCCGGACAGGGGGCGGCCGGGGAGCTGTTTTTT. Translation: CSVPGQGAAGELFF.

As for this clonotype: The junction shows a germline mismatch at one end, possibly a read error. The V and J genes are TRBV11-1 and TRBJ2-7, with D unresolved. From germline, CDR1 is SGHAT and CDR2 FQDESV (reference sequence). The CDR3 contains 15 residues. The CDR3 loop is CDSSPRARTGCEQYF. The CDR3 bases are TGTGACAGCAGCCCCCGGGCCAGGACGGGCTGCGAGCAGTACTTC.

To note about this clonotype: A much larger clone lies a single base off, so this may be a read error. V usage is TRBV6-2 or TRBV6-3 and J usage is TRBJ2-7, with 9 bases matching TRBD2. V lost 0 bases to trimming and J lost 5 bases; unmatched junction nucleotides: 5. Per the germline V gene, CDR1 is MNHEY and CDR2 is SVGEGT. The CDR3 extends over 15 amino acids. The CDR3 region is CASSYSPSGDDEQYF. The CDR3 DNA sequence: TGTGCCAGCAGTTACTCCCCTAGCGGGGACGACGAGCAGTACTTC.

In its sample, this clonotype was seen many times. V and J are TRBV11-1 and TRBJ2-7; 8 bases match TRBD1. The CDR3 totals 14 residues. Germline CDR1 is SGHAT and CDR2 is FQDESV (reference sequence). V was clipped by 5 bases and J by 6 bases; unmatched bases: 9. As DNA, the CDR3 is TGTGCCAGCAGCCCCCTCAGGGGGCGAGCCGAGCAGTACTTC. Translation gives CASSPLRGRAEQYF. The full variable domain, with the rest looked up from reference TRBV11-1 and TRBJ2-7, is EAEVAQSPRYKITEKSQAVAFWCDPISGHATLYWYRQILGQGPELLVQFQDESVVDDSQLPKDRFSAERLKGVDSTLKIQPAELGDSAMYLCASSPLRGRAEQYFGPGTRLTVT.

On this clonotype itself: It is likely a read error, because the conserved phenylalanine at the end of the CDR3 is missing. V gene TRBV11-2 combines with J gene TRBJ2-1; no definite D call. The V gene's germline CDR1 is SGHAT and CDR2 FQNNGV. Trimming removed 5 bases at V and 10 bases at J, with 12 bases between. This CDR3 contains 12 residues. CDR3 sequence: CASSPLVGEQFY. CDR3 nucleotide sequence: TGTGCCAGCAGCCCCCTAGTGGGAGAGCAGTTCTAC.

As regards this clonotype: A much larger clone differs by one base, so this may be a read error. The chain couples TRBV6-1 to TRBJ1-2, with a possible D match to TRBD1 (5 bases). This CDR3 is 14 amino acids long. Germline CDR1 reads MNHNS; CDR2 reads SASEGT. CDR3 region: CASSEGARVAGYIF. The CDR3 DNA is TGTGCCAGCAGTGAAGGCGCCAGGGTTGCTGGCTACATCTTC.

On this clonotype itself: At one boundary the junction diverges from the germline segment, which might be a read error. The V and J genes are TRBV28 and TRBJ2-7; TRBD1 matches at 8 bases. CDR1 is MDHEN and CDR2 is SYDVKM in the germline V gene. This CDR3 contains 15 residues. DNA of the CDR3: TGTGCCAGCAGTCCCTCGACAGGGGCGTCCTACGAGCACTACTTC. This translates into CASSPSTGASYEHYF. The variable domain in full, with the rest retrieved from reference TRBV28 and TRBJ2-7, is DVKVTQSSRYLVKRTGEKVFLECVQDMDHENMFWYRQDPGLGLRLIYFSYDVKMKEKGDIPEGYSVSREKKERFSLILESASTNQTSMYLCASSPSTGASYEHYFGPGTRLTVT.

V and J are TRBV12-5 and TRBJ1-1, with TRBD1 as a possible D gene (5 bases). The ends were cut back, 1 base at V and 6 bases at J, with 15 bases in the middle. CDR1 and CDR2 from the germline V gene are LGHNT and FRNRAP. The CDR3 runs 15 residues. The CDR3, as DNA: TGTGCTAGTGGTTTGGGGGTGGGAGGGGAAGCTGAAGCTTTCTTT. Its translation is CASGLGVGGEAEAFF.

This clonotype was picked up many times. The chain recombines TRBV13 with TRBJ2-3, with D unclear. Trimming pared 0 bases from V and 2 bases from J, leaving 12 bases between. There are 16 residues in the CDR3. The germline gives CDR1 PRHDT, CDR2 FYEKMQ (reference sequence). CDR3: CASSLGLGTNTDTQYF. CDR3 nucleotides: TGTGCCAGCAGCTTAGGCCTGGGAACGAACACAGATACGCAGTATTTT.

This chain uses TRBV4-1 with TRBJ2-1; 8 bases match TRBD2. There are 15 residues in the CDR3. The V segment lost 3 bases and the J segment 7 bases; nucleotides outside the gene matches: 8. Germline V lookup: CDR1 MGHRA, CDR2 YSYEKL. CDR3 amino acids: CASSHRTSRGNEQFF. CDR3 nucleotide sequence: TGCGCCAGCAGCCATCGGACTAGCAGAGGGAATGAGCAGTTCTTC.

The V call is TRBV24-1, the J call TRBJ2-3, with D tentatively TRBD2 (6 bases). This CDR3 contains 15 residues. V gave up 7 bases and J gave up 1 base, with 14 bases separating them. From germline, CDR1 is KGHDR and CDR2 SFDVKD. In DNA form, the CDR3 reads TGTGCCACCAGCCCAAGCGGGTCTGGCACAGATACGCAGTATTTT. Residues: CATSPSGSGTDTQYF.

The V call is TRBV11-2, the J call TRBJ2-1; D remains unclear. Germline V CDR1 and CDR2: SGHAT, FQNNGV. V lost 1 base to trimming and J lost 12 bases, with 19 bases between them. The CDR3 is 15 residues long. CDR3 coding DNA: TGTGCCAGCAGCTTAGTTCAGGTACTGAGACATGGGCAGTTCTTC. Its translation: CASSLVQVLRHGQFF.

This clonotype came up a few times. The gene calls are TRBV12-3 or TRBV12-4 and TRBJ1-5; D gene unclear. This CDR3 is 15 amino acids long. V lost 5 bases and J lost 1, with 12 bases in between. CDR3 in amino acids: CASSRRSGSNQPQHF. CDR3 bases: TGTGCCAGCAGTCGGAGGTCGGGGAGCAATCAGCCCCAGCATTTT.

In this sample, this clonotype turned up many times. The chain employs TRBV4-2 and TRBJ1-3, with a tentative D call TRBD1 (5 bases). Trimming took off 0 bases at V and 0 bases at J, with 9 bases between the two ends. The CDR3 totals 16 residues. Germline lookup yields CDR1 LGHNA and CDR2 YNFKEQ. The CDR3 coding sequence is TGTGCCAGCAGCCAAGATCAGGGTGGCTCTGGAAACACCATATATTTT. As protein: CASSQDQGGSGNTIYF.

The rearrangement uses TRBV5-6 and TRBJ2-2; 10 nucleotides agree with TRBD1. This CDR3 is 16 amino acids long. Germline CDR1 reads SGHDT; CDR2 reads YYEEEE. The V segment lost 2 bases and the J segment 4 bases; nucleotides outside the gene matches: 5. The CDR3 sequence: CASSFRDRGFTGELFF. As DNA, the CDR3 is TGTGCCAGCAGCTTCCGGGACAGGGGTTTCACCGGGGAGCTGTTTTTT.

The sample holds a few counts of this clonotype. V gene TRBV5-4 combines with J gene TRBJ1-1; TRBD1 aligns across 10 bases. J gave up 4 bases and V 4 bases, and 10 bases lay outside the gene matches. CDR3 length: 16 amino acids. Germline V gene data show CDR1 as SGHNT and CDR2 as YYREEE (reference sequence). The CDR3 DNA follows: TGTGCCAGCAGCCGGGACAGGGGCTTGGGTACCACTGAAGCTTTCTTT. Translating it yields CASSRDRGLGTTEAFF.

Of note for this clonotype: A much more abundant neighbour one base away suggests this may be a read error. This chain joins TRBV6-5 and TRBJ2-5, with a tentative D call TRBD2 (5 bases). The CDR3 runs to 14 residues. CDR1 is MNHEY and CDR2 is SVGAGI in the germline V gene. CDR3 in DNA: TGTGCCCGCAGTTACTCACGGGGATGGGAGACCCAGTACTTC. Translated: CARSYSRGWETQYF.

This clonotype was found once. The rearrangement joins TRBV20-1 to TRBJ2-1; 7 positions agree with TRBD1. The CDR3 has 13 residues. The junction had 9 bases not matched to a gene; V was cut back by 5 bases and J by 8 bases. From germline, CDR1 is DFQATT and CDR2 SNEGSKA (reference sequence). CDR3 nucleotides: TGCAGTGCTCAACGACAGGGTGTCGATGAGCAGTTCTTC. This sequence encodes CSAQRQGVDEQFF.